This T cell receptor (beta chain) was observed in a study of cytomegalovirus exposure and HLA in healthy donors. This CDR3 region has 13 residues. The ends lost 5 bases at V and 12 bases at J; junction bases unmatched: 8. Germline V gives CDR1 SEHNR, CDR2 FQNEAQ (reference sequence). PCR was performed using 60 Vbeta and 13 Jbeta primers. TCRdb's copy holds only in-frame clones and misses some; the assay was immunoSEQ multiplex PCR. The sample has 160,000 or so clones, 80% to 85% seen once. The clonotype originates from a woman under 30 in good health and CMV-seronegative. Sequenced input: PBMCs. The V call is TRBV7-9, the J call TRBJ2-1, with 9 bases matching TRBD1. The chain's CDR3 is CASSPYTGGPQFF. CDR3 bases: TGTGCCAGCAGCCCATACACAGGGGGCCCGCAGTTCTTC. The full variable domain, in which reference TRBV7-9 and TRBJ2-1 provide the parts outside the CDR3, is DTGVSQNPRHKITKRGQNVTFRCDPISEHNRLYWYRQTLGQGPEFLTYFQNEAQLEKSRLLSDRFSAERPKGSFSTLEIQRTEQGDSAMYLCASSPYTGGPQFFGPGTRLTVL.